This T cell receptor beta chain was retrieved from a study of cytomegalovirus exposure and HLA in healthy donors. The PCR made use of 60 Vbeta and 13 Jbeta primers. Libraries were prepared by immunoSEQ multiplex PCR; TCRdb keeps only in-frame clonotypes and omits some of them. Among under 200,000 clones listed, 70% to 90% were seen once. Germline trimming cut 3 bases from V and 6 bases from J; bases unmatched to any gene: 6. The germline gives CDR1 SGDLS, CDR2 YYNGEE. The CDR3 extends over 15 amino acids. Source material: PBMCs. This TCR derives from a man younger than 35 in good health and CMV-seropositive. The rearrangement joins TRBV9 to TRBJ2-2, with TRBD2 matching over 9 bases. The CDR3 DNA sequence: TGTGCCAGCAGCGAACCGGGACTAGCTCCCGGGGAGCTGTTTTTT. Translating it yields CASSEPGLAPGELFF.